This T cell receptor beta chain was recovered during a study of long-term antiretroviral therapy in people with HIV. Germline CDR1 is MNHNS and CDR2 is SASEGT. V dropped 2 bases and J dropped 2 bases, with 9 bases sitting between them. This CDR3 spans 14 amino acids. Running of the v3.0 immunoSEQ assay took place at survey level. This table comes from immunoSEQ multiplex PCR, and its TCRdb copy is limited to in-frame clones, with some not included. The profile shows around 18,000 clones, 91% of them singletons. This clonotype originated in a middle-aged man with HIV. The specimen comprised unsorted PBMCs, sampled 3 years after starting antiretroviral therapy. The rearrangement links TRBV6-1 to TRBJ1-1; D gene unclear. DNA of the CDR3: TGTGCCAGCAGTGAAAGGGTAGTTAACACTGAAGCTTTCTTT. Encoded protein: CASSERVVNTEAFF.